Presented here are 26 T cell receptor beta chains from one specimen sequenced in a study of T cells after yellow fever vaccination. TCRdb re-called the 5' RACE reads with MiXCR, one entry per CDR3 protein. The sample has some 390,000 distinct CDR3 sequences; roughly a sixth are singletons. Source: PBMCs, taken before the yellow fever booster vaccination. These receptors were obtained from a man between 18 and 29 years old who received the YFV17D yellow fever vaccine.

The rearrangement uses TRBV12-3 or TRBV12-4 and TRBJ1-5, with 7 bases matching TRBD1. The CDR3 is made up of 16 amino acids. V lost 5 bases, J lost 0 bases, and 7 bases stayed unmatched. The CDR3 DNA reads TGTGCCAGCAGTCCCGGGACAGCTAATAGCAATCAGCCCCAGCATTTT. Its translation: CASSPGTANSNQPQHF.

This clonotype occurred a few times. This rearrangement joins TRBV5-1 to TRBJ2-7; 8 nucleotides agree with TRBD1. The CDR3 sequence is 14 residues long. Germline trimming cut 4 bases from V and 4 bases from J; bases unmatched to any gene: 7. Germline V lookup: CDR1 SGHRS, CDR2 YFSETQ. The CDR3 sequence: CASSPGGQGYEQYF. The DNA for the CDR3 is TGCGCCAGCAGCCCGGGCGGACAGGGATACGAGCAGTACTTC.

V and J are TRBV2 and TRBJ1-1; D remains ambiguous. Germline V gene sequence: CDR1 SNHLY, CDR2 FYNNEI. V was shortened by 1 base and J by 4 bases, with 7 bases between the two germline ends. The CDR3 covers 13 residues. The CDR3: CASSEGGFTEAFF. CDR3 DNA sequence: TGTGCCAGCAGTGAAGGGGGTTTCACTGAAGCTTTCTTT.

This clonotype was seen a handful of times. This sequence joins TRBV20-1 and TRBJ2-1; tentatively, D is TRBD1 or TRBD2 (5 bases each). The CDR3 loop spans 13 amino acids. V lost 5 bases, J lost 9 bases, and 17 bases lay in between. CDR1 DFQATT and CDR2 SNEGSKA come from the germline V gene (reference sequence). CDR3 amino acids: CSAPPRGVVEQFF. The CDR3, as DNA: TGCAGTGCTCCCCCAAGGGGAGTAGTTGAGCAGTTCTTC.

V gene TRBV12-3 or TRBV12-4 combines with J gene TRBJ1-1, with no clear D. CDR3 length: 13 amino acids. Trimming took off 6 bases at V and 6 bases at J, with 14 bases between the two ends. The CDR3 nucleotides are TGTGCCAGCAGCGAACCGTTGGGGTCTGAAGCTTTCTTT. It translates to CASSEPLGSEAFF.

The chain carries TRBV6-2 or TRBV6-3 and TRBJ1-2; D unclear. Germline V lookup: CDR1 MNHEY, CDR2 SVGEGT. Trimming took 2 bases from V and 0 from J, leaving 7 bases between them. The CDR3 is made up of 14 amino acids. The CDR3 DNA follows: TGTGCCAGCAGTTACGGTACAGCTAACTATGGCTACACCTTC. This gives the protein CASSYGTANYGYTF.

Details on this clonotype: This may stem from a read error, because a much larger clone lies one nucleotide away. The CDR3 sequence: CASSSWASGGGLTDTQYF. The CDR3, as DNA: TGTGCCAGCAGCTCGTGGGCTAGCGGGGGGGGTCTCACAGATACGCAGTATTTT. The chain combines TRBV7-6 with TRBJ2-3; 12 bases align to TRBD2. The CDR3 extends over 18 amino acids. V was clipped by 4 bases and J by 2 bases; unmatched bases: 10. The V gene's germline CDR1 is SGHVS and CDR2 FNYEAQ.

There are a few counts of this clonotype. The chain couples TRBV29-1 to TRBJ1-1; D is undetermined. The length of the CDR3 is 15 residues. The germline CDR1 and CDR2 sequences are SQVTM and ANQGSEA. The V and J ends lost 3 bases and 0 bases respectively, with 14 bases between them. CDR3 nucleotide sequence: TGCAGCGTTGACCGCGGTTGGGGTATGAACACTGAAGCTTTCTTT. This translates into CSVDRGWGMNTEAFF.

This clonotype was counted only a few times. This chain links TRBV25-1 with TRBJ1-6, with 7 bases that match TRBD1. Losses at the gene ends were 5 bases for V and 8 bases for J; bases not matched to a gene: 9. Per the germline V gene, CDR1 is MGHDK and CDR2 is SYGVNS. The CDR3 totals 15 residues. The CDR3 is CASSPATGYYSPLHF. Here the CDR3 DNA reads TGTGCCAGCAGTCCCGCGACAGGGTATTATTCACCCCTCCACTTT.

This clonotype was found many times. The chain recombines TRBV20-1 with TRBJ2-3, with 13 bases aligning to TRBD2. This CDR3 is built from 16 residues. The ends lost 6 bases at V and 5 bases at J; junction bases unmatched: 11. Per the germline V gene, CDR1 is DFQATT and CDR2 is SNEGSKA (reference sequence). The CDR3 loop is CSAHRLAGGAKDTQYF. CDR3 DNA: TGCAGTGCCCATAGACTAGCGGGGGGTGCGAAAGATACGCAGTATTTT.

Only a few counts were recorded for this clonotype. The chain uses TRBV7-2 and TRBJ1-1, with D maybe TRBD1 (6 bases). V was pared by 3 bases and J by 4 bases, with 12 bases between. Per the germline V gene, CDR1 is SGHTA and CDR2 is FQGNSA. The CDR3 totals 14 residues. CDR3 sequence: CASSFIVGGTEAFF. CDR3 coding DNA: TGTGCCAGCAGCTTTATCGTAGGGGGCACTGAAGCTTTCTTT.

The DNA of the CDR3 is TGTGCCAGCAGCGTAGGAGGTACCTCCCAAGAGACCCAGTACTTC. It yields the protein CASSVGGTSQETQYF. This rearrangement joins TRBV9 to TRBJ2-5, with D hard to call. Germline V gene data show CDR1 as SGDLS and CDR2 as YYNGEE. This CDR3 has 15 amino acids. Trimming left V 0 bases short and J 1 base short, with 10 bases between. The whole variable domain, filled in from reference TRBV9 and TRBJ2-5, reads DSGVTQTPKHLITATGQRVTLRCSPRSGDLSVYWYQQSLDQGLQFLIQYYNGEERAKGNILERFSAQQFPDLHSELNLSSLELGDSALYFCASSVGGTSQETQYFGPGTRLLVL.

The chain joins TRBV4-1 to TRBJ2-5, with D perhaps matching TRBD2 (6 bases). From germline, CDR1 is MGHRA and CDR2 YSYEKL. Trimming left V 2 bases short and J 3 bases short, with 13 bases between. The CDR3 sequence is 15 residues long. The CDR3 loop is CASSQLGTAKETQYF. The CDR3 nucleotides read TGCGCCAGCAGCCAATTGGGGACTGCCAAAGAGACCCAGTACTTC.

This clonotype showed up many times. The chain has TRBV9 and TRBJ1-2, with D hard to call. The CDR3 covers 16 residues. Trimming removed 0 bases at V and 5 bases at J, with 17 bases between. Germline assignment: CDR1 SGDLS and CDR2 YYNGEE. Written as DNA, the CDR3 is TGTGCCAGCAGCGTAGAATATCCGGAGGGCCGTTATGGCTACACCTTC. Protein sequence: CASSVEYPEGRYGYTF.

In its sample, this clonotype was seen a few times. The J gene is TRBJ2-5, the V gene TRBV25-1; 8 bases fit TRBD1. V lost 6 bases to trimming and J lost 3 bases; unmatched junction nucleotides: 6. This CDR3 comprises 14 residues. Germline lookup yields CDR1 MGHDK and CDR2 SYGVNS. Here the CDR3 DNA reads TGTGCCAGCAGGGGTGACAGGGGAGAAGAGACCCAGTACTTC. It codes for CASRGDRGEETQYF.

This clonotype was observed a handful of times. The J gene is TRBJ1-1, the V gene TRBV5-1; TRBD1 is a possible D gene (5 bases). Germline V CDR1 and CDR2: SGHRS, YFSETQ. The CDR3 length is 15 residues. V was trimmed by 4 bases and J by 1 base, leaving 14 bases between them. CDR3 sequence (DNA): TGCGCCAGCAGCCGGGGGTCGCTCGAGAACACTGAAGCTTTCTTT. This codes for CASSRGSLENTEAFF.

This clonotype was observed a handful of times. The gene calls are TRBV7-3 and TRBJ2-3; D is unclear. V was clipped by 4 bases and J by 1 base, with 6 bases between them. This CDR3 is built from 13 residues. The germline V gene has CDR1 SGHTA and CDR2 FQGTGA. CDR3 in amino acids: CASSSDGTDTQYF. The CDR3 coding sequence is TGTGCCAGCAGCTCAGACGGCACAGATACGCAGTATTTT.

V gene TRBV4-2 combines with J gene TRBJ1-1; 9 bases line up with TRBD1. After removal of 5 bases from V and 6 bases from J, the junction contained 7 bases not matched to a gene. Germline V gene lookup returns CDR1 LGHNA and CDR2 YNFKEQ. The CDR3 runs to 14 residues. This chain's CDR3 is CASSKNRGQPEAFF. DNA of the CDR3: TGTGCCAGCAGCAAGAACAGGGGGCAACCTGAAGCTTTCTTT.

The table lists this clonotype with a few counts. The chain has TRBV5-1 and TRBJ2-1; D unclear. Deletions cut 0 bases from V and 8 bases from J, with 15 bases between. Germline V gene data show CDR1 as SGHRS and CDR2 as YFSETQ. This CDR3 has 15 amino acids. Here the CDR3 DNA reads TGCGCCAGCAGCTTGGATAGTGGTGGCGTCGATGAGCAGTTCTTC. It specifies CASSLDSGGVDEQFF. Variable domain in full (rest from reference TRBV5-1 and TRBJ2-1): KAGVTQTPRYLIKTRGQQVTLSCSPISGHRSVSWYQQTPGQGLQFLFEYFSETQRNKGNFPGRFSGRQFSNSRSEMNVSTLELGDSALYLCASSLDSGGVDEQFFGPGTRLTVL.

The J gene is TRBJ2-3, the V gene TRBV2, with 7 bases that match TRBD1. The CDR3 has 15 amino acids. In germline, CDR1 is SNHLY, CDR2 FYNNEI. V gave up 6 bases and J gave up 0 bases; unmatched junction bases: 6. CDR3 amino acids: CASRIRDRSTDTQYF. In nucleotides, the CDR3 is TGTGCCAGCAGGATCCGGGACAGAAGCACAGATACGCAGTATTTT.

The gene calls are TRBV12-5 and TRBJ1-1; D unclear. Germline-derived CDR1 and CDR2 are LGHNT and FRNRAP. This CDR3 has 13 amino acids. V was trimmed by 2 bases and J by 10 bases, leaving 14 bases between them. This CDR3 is CASGLMVPAGAFF. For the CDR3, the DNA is TGTGCTAGTGGTTTGATGGTACCAGCTGGAGCTTTCTTT.

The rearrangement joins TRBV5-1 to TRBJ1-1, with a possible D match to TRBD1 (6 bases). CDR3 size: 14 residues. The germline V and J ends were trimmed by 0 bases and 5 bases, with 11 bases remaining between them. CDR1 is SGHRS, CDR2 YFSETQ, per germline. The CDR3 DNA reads TGCGCCAGCAGCTTGGACAGGGTGGGGACTGAAGCTTTCTTT. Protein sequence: CASSLDRVGTEAFF.

CDR3 amino acids: CAWQDSYEQYF. The CDR3 DNA reads as TGTGCCTGGCAGGACAGTTACGAGCAGTACTTC. This chain joins TRBV30 and TRBJ2-7; D may be TRBD1 (6 bases). Trimming took off 5 bases at V and 4 bases at J, with 9 bases between the two ends. The V gene's germline CDR1 is GTSNPN and CDR2 SVGIG (reference sequence). The CDR3 is 11 amino acids.

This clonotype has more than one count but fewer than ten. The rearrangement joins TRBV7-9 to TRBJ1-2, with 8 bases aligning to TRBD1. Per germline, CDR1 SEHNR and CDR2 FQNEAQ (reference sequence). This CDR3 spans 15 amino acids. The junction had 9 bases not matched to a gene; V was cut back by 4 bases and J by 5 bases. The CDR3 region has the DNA TGTGCCAGCAGCTCCGAGGACAGGGCTGGATATGGCTACACCTTC. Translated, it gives CASSSEDRAGYGYTF.

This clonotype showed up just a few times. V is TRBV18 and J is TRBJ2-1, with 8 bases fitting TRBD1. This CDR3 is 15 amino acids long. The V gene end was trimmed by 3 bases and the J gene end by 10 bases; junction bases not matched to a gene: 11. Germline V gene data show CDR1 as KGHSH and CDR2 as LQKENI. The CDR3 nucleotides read TGTGCCAGCTCACCCGGGGGCAGGGGGCCAGAGGAGCAGTTCTTC. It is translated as CASSPGGRGPEEQFF.

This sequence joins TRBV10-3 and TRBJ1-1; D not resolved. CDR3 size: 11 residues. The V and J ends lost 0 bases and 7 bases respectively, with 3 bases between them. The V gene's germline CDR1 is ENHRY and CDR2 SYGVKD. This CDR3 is CAISESREAFF. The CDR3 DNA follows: TGTGCCATCAGTGAGTCACGTGAAGCTTTCTTT.